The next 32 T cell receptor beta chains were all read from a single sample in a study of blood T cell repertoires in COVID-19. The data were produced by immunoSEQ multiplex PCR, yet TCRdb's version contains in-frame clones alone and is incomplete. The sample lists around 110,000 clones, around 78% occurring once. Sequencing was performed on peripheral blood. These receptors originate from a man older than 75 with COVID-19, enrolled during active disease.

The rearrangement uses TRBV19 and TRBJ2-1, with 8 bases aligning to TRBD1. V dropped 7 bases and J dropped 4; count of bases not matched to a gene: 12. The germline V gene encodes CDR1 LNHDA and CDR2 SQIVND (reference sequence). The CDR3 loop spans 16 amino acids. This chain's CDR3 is CASKGWETGVYNEQFF. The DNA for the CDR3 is TGTGCCAGTAAAGGGTGGGAGACAGGGGTTTACAATGAGCAGTTCTTC.

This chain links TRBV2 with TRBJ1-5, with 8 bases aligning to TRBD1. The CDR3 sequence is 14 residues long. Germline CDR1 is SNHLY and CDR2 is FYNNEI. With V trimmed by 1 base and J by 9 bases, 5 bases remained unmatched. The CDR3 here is CASSEDRGEWPQHF. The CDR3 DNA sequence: TGTGCCAGCAGTGAAGACAGGGGGGAATGGCCCCAGCATTTT. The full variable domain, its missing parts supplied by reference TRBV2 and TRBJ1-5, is EPEVTQTPSHQVTQMGQEVILRCVPISNHLYFYWYRQILGQKVEFLVSFYNNEISEKSEIFDDQFSVERPDGSNFTLKIRSTKLEDSAMYFCASSEDRGEWPQHFGDGTRLSIL.

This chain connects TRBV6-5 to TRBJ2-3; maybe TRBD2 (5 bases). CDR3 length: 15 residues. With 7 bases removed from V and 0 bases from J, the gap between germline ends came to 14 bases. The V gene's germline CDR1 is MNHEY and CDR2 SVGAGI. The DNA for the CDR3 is TGTGCCAGCAAAGCGGTCTACCGAAGCACAGATACGCAGTATTTT. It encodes CASKAVYRSTDTQYF.

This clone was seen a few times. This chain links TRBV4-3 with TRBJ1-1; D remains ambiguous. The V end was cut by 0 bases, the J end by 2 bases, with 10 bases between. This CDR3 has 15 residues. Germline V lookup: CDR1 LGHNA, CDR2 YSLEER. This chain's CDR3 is CASSQDGWPNTEAFF. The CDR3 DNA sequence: TGCGCCAGCAGCCAAGATGGTTGGCCCAACACTGAAGCTTTCTTT.

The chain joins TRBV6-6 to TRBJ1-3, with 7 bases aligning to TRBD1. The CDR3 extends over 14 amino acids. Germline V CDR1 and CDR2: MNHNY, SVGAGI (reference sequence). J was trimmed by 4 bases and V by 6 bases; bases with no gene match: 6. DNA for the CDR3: TGTGCCAGCAGAGCACAGGGGCCGGGAAACACCATATATTTT. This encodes CASRAQGPGNTIYF.

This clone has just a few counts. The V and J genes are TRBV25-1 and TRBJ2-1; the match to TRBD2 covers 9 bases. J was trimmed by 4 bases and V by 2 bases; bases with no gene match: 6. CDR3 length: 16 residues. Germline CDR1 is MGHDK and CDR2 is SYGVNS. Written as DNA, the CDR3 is TGTGCCAGCAGTGAACCTCGGGCGGGAGGGTACAATGAGCAGTTCTTC. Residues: CASSEPRAGGYNEQFF.

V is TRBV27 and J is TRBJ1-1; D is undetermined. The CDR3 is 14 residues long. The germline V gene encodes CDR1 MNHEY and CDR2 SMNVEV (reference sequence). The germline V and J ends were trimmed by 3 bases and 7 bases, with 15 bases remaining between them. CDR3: CASSFGVGFGEAFF. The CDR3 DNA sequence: TGTGCCAGCAGTTTTGGAGTAGGATTCGGTGAAGCTTTCTTT.

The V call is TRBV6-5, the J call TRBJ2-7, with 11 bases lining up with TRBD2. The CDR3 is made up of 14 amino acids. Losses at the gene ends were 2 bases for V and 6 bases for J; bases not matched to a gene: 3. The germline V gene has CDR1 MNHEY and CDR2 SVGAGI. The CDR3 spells CASSYALAGGEQYF. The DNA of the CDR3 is TGTGCCAGCAGTTACGCTCTAGCGGGAGGCGAGCAGTACTTC.

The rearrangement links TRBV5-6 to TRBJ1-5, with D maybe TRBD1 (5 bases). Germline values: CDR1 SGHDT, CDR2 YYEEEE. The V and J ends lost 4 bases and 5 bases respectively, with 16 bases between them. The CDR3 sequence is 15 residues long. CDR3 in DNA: TGTGCCAGCAGCGACCTTCCTGGGGCGGATCAGCCCCAGCATTTT. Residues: CASSDLPGADQPQHF.

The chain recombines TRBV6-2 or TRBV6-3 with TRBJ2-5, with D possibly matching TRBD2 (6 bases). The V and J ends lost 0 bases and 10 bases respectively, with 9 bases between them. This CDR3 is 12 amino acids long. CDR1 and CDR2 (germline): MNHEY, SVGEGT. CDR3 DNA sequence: TGTGCCAGCAGTTACTCGGGAGGAGTCCAGTACTTC. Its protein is CASSYSGGVQYF.

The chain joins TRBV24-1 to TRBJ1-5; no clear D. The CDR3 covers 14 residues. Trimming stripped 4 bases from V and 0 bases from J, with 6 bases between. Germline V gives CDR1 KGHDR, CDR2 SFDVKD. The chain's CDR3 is CATSEFNSNQPQHF. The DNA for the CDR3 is TGTGCCACCAGTGAGTTTAATAGCAATCAGCCCCAGCATTTT.

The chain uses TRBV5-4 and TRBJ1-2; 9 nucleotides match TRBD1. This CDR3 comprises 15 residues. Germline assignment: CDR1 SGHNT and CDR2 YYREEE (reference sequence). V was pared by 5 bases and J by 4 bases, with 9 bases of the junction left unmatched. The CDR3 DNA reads TGTGCCAGCAGAGAGGGGACAGGGCCTACCTATGGCTACACCTTC. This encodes CASREGTGPTYGYTF.

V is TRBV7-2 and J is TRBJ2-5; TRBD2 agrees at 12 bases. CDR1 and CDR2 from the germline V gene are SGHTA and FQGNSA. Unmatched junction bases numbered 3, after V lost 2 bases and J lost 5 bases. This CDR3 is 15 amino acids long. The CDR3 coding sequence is TGTGCCAGCAGCTTAAGACTAGCGGGAGAGGAGACCCAGTACTTC. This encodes CASSLRLAGEETQYF.

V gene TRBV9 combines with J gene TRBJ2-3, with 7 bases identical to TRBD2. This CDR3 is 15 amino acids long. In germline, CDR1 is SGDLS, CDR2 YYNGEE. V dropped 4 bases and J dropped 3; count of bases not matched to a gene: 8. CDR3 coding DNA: TGTGCCAGCAGCCCGTTTAGCGGGCTAACAGATACGCAGTATTTT. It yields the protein CASSPFSGLTDTQYF.

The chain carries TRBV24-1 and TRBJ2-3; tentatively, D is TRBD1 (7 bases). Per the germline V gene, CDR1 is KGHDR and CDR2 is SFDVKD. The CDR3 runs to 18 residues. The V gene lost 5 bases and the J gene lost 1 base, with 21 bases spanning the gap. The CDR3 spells CATSAPSDRSGGTDTQYF. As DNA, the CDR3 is TGTGCCACCAGTGCCCCCTCGGACAGGTCGGGGGGCACAGATACGCAGTATTTT.

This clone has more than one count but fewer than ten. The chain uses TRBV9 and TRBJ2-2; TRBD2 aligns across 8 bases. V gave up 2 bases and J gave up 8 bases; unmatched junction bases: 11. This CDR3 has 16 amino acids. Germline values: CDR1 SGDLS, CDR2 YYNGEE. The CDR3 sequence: CASSVGRGGMIGELFF. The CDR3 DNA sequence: TGTGCCAGCAGCGTCGGGAGGGGAGGGATGATTGGGGAGCTGTTTTTT.

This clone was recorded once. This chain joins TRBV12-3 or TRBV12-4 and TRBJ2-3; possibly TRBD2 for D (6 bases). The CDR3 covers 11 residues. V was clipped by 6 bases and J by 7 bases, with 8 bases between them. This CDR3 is CASRAGYTQYF. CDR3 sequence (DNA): TGTGCCAGCAGAGCGGGTTATACGCAGTATTTT.

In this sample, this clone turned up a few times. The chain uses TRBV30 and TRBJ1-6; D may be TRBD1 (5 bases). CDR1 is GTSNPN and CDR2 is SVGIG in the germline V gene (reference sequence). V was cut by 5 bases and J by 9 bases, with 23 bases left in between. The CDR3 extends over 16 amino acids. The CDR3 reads CAWGTLRALRGSPLHF. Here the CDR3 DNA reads TGTGCCTGGGGGACGTTGAGGGCGCTCCGCGGTTCACCCCTCCACTTT. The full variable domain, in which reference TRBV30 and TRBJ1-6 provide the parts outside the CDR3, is SQTIHQWPATLVQPVGSPLSLECTVEGTSNPNLYWYRQAAGRGLQLLFYSVGIGQISSEVPQNLSASRPQDRQFILSSKKLLLSDSGFYLCAWGTLRALRGSPLHFGNGTRLTVT.

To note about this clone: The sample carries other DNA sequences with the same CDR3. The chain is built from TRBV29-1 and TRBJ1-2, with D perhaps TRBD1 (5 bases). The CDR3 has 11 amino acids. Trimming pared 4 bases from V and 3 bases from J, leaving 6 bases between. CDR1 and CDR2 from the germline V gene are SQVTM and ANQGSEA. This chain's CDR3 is CSVGGDYGYTF. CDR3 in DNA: TGCAGCGTTGGGGGGGACTATGGCTACACCTTC.

The CDR3 sequence: CASSLFPGLAGGPAEQFF. CDR3 bases: TGTGCCAGCAGTTTATTTCCGGGGTTAGCGGGAGGGCCGGCCGAGCAGTTCTTC. The chain links TRBV28 to TRBJ2-1, with TRBD2 matching 11 bases. The J segment lost 10 bases and the V segment lost 1 base, leaving 15 bases of the junction unmatched. Per the germline V gene, CDR1 is MDHEN and CDR2 is SYDVKM. The CDR3 has 18 amino acids.

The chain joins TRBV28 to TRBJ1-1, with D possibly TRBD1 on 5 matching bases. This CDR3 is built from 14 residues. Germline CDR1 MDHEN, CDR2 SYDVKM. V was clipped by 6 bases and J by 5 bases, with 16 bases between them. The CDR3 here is CASSPGGVRTEAFF. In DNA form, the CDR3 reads TGTGCCAGCAGCCCGGGGGGGGTCCGGACTGAAGCTTTCTTT.

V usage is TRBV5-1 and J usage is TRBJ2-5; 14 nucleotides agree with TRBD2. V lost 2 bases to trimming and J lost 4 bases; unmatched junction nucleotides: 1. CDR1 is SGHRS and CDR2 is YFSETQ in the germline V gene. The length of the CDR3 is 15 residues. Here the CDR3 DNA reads TGCGCCAGCAGCTTTGGACTAGCGGGAGGAGAGACCCAGTACTTC. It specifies CASSFGLAGGETQYF.

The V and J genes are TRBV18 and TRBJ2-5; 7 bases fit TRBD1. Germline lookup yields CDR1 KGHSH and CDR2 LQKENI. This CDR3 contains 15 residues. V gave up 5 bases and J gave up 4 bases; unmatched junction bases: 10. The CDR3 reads CASSGQDLGVETQYF. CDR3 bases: TGTGCCAGCTCAGGACAGGACCTCGGGGTAGAGACCCAGTACTTC.

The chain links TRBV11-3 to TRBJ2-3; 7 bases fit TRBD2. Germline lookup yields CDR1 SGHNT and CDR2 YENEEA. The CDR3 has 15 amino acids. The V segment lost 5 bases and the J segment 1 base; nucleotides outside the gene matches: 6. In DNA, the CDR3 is TGTGCCAGCAGCCTACGCGCGGGGGGCACAGATACGCAGTATTTT. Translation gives CASSLRAGGTDTQYF.

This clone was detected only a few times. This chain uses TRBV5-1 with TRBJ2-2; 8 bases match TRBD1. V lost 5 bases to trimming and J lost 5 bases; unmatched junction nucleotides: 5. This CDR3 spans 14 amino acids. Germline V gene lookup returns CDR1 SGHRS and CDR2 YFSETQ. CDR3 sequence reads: CASSPGQGTGELFF. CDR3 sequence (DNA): TGCGCCAGCAGTCCCGGACAGGGAACCGGGGAGCTGTTTTTT.

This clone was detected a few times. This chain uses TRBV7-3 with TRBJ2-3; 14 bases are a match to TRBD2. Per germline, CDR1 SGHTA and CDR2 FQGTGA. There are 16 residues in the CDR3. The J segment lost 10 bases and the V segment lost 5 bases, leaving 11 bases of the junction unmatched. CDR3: CASSPTGTSGSWAQYF. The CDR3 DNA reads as TGTGCCAGCAGCCCTACCGGGACTAGCGGGAGTTGGGCGCAGTATTTT.

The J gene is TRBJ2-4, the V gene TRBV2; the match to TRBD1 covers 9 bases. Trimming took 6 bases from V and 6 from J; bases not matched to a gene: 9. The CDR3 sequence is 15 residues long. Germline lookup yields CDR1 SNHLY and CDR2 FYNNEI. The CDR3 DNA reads TGTGCCAGCAGCTTTGGACAGGGGAGTTTAAACATTCAGTACTTC. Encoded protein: CASSFGQGSLNIQYF. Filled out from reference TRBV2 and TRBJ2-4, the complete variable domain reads EPEVTQTPSHQVTQMGQEVILRCVPISNHLYFYWYRQILGQKVEFLVSFYNNEISEKSEIFDDQFSVERPDGSNFTLKIRSTKLEDSAMYFCASSFGQGSLNIQYFGAGTRLSVL.

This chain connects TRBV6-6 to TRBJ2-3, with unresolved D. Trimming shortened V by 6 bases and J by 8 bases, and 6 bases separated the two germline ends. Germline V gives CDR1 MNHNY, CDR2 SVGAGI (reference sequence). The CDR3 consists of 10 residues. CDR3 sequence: CASSGFTQYF. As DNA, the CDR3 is TGTGCCAGCAGCGGGTTTACGCAGTATTTT.

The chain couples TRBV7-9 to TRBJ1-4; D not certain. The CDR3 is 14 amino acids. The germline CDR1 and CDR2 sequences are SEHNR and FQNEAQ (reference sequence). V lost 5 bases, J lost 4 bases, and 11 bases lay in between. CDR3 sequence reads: CASSLENLNEKLFF. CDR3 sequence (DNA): TGTGCCAGCAGCCTCGAGAACCTTAATGAAAAACTGTTTTTT.

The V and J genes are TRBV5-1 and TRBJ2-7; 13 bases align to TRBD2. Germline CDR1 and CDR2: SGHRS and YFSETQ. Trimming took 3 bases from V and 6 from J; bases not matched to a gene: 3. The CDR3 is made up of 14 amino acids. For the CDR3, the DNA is TGCGCCAGCAGCTGGACTAGCGGGAGCTCCGAGCAGTACTTC. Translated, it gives CASSWTSGSSEQYF.

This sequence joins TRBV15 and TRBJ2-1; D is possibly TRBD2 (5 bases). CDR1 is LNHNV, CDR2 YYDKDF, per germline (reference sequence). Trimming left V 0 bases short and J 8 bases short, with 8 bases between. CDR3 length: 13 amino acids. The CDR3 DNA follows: TGTGCCACCAGCAGAGACGGGAACTATGAGCAGTTCTTC. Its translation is CATSRDGNYEQFF.

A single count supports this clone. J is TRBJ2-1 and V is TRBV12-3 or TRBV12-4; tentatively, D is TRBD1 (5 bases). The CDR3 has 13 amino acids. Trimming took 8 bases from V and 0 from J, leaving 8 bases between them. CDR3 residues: CASFQGSYNEQFF. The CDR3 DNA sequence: TGTGCCAGCTTTCAGGGCTCCTACAATGAGCAGTTCTTC.